This T cell receptor beta chain was sequenced in a study of T cell responses to AZD1222 COVID-19 vaccine. The study, taken as a whole, reports: Spike-specific TCR repertoires showed rising breadth and depth after two AZD1222 doses. Vaccine-associated CD4 TCRs ranged over spike, dominating at 160-218 and 743-854.

Only in-frame clones appear in the TCRdb table, and some are missing; sequencing was by immunoSEQ multiplex PCR. The table records about 210,000 clones, around 94% of them present only once. Regarding this clone: Its matching antigen is unknown.

This specimen consisted of peripheral blood, obtained 28 days after the second dose of the MenACWY control vaccine. The sequence was collected from an adult who received the MenACWY meningococcal vaccine as a control.

The CDR3 sequence: CASSLAVSGDTQYF. CDR3 DNA: TGTGCCAGCAGCTTGGCAGTTTCCGGGGATACGCAGTATTTT. The chain employs TRBV5-4 and TRBJ2-3; D uncertain. Trimming left V 0 bases short and J 6 bases short, with 11 bases between. Germline V gene sequence: CDR1 SGHNT, CDR2 YYREEE (reference sequence). The CDR3 contains 14 residues.